Each of the 2 T cell receptor beta chains below was sequenced from the same sample in a study of T cell repertoires in cytomegalovirus infection. TCRdb used MiXCR to reprocess the reads, holding one entry per CDR3 protein. The data contain under 850,000 distinct CDR3 sequences, around 32% of them singletons. These TCRs' antigens remain unknown. Here the sequenced sample was cultured PBMCs, taken from culture after CMV antigen stimulation. These receptors originate from a human donor in good health (CMV status not recorded). Some clones in this sample may be carry-over from other donors' samples.

This clonotype was recorded at least ten times. The rearrangement links TRBV7-2 to TRBJ2-2; tentative D call: TRBD2 (7 bases). The CDR3 runs to 16 residues. Germline CDR1 and CDR2: SGHTA and FQGNSA. The V end lost 4 bases, the J end lost 5 bases, and 17 bases lay between the germline ends. CDR3 sequence: CASSSRGGGGTGELFF. The CDR3 nucleotides read TGTGCCAGCAGCTCCCGAGGGGGGGGAGGAACCGGGGAGCTGTTTTTT.

The chain recombines TRBV6-2 or TRBV6-3 with TRBJ1-5; the D is unclear. Germline assignment: CDR1 MNHEY and CDR2 SVGEGT. Trimming took off 5 bases at V and 3 bases at J, with 11 bases between the two ends. The CDR3 consists of 14 residues. The CDR3 nucleotides are TGTGCCAGCAGTCCCCTGCAGTACAATCAGCCCCAGCATTTT. It specifies CASSPLQYNQPQHF.